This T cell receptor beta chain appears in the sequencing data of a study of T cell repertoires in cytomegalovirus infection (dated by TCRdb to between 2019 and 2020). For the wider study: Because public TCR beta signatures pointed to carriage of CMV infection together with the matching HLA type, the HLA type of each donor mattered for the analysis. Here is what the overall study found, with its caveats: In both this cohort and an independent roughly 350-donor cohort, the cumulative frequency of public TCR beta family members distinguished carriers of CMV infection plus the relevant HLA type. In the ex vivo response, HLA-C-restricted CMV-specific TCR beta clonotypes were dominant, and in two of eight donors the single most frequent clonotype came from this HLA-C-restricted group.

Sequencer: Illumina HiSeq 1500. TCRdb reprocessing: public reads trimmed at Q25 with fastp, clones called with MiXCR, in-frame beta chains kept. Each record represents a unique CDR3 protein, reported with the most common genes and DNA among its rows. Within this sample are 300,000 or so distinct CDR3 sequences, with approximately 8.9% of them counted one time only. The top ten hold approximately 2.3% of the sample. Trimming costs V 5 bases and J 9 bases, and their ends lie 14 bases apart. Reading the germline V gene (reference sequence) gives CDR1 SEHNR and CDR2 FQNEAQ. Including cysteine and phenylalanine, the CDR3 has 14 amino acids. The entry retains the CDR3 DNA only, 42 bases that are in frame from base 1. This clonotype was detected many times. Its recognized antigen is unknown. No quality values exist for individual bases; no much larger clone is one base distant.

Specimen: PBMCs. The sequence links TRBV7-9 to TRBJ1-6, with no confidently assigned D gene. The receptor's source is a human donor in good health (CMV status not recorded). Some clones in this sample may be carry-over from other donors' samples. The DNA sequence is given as TGTGCCAGCAGCGAGAGATTTGGGAGTTCACCCCTCCACTTT. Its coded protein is CASSERFGSSPLHF. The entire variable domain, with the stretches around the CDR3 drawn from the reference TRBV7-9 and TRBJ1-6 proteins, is DTGVSQNPRHKITKRGQNVTFRCDPISEHNRLYWYRQTLGQGPEFLTYFQNEAQLEKSRLLSDRFSAERPKGSFSTLEIQRTEQGDSAMYLCASSERFGSSPLHFGNGTRLTVT.